A selection of T cell receptor beta chains follows, all from one sample in a study of type 1 regulatory T cells. TCRdb itself ran the reads through MiXCR, one entry per CDR3 protein. Here the sample spans roughly 25,000 distinct CDR3 sequences, just under 75% being singletons. No antigens are known for them. Sequencing was performed on cultured T cells, either the whole culture or a sorted T cell fraction (not recorded which). The source is a human donor in good health. The CDR3 runs from the conserved cysteine through the conserved F or W. D genes are given only for firm matches.

D	J	V	CDR3
NA	TRBJ2-2	TRBV9	CASSPEREYSVRLHGELFF
TRBD1	TRBJ1-5	TRBV12-3/TRBV12-4	CASSTQGTGNQPQHF
NA	TRBJ1-1	TRBV10-3	CAISGGAEAFF
TRBD2	TRBJ2-3	TRBV6-2/TRBV6-3	CASRRLTSGVDTQYF
TRBD1	TRBJ2-7	TRBV27	CASSDRGREQYF
NA	TRBJ1-4	TRBV12-3/TRBV12-4	CASSSDLVGEKLFF
TRBD1	TRBJ2-3	TRBV20-1	CSLNRGPNTDTQYF
NA	TRBJ1-6	TRBV4-2	CASSQTGAFYNSPLHF
NA	TRBJ1-2	TRBV12-3/TRBV12-4	CASTPGRESGYTF
NA	TRBJ2-5	TRBV7-2	CASSSRITGTIRGTQYF
NA	TRBJ1-1	TRBV5-1	CASSIRQDTEAFF
NA	TRBJ2-7	TRBV30	CACGGQGSNEQYF
NA	TRBJ1-2	TRBV2	CASSEDRGFGYTF
TRBD2	TRBJ2-5	TRBV30	CAWNKRGDKETQYF
NA	TRBJ1-2	TRBV28	CASSLRGFNYGYTF
NA	TRBJ2-5	TRBV18	CASSPSAAHQETQYF